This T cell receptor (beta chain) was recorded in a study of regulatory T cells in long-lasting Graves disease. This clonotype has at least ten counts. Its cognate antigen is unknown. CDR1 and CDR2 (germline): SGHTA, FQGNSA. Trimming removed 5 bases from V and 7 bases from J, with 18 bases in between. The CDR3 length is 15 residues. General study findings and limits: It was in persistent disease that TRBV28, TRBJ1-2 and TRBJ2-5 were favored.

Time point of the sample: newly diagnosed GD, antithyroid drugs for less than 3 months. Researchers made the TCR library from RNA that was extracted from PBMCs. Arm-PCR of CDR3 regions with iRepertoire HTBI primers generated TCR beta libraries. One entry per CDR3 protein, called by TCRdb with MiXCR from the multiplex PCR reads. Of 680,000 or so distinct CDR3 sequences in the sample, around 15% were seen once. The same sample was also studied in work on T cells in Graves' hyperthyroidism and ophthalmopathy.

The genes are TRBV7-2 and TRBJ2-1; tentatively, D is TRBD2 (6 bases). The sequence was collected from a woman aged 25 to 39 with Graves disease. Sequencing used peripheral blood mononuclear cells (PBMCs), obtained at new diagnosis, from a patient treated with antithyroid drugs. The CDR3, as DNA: TGTGCCAGCAGCACCAGTTCGGGACTCTTGAATGAGCAGTTCTTC. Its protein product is CASSTSSGLLNEQFF.